This T cell receptor (beta chain) is drawn from a study of T cell changes during pregnancy in multiple sclerosis. Deletions cut 8 bases from V and 1 base from J, with 12 bases between. This CDR3 is 14 amino acids long. The germline V gene has CDR1 SNHLY and CDR2 FYNNEI. Only in-frame clones appear in the TCRdb table, and some are missing; sequencing was by immunoSEQ multiplex PCR. The table shows roughly 72,000 clones, with 90% to 95% occurring only once. This clone was seen just once. Sequences were derived from CD4+ T cells from peripheral blood mononuclear cells, sampled after pregnancy. The V call is TRBV2, the J call TRBJ1-5, with D possibly TRBD1 on 5 matching bases. The TCR originated in a female donor with multiple sclerosis, enrolled in a pregnancy study. The CDR3 here is CASRTEGSNQPQHF. In nucleotides, the CDR3 is TGTGCCAGCCGGACGGAGGGGAGCAATCAGCCCCAGCATTTT.